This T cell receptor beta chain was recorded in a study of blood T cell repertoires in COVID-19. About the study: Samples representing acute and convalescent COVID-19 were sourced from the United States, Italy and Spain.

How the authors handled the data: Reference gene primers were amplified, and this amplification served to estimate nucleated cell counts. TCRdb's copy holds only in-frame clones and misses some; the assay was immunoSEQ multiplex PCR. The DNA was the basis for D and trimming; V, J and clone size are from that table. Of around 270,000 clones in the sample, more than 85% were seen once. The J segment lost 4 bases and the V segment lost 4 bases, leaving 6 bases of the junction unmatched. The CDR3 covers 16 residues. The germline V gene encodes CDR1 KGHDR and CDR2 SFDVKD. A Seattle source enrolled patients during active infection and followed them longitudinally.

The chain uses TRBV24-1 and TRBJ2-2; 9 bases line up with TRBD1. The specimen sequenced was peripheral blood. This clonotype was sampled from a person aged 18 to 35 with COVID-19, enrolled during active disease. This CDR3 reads CATSDPGQGSTGELFF. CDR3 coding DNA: TGTGCCACCAGTGACCCGGGACAGGGTTCCACCGGGGAGCTGTTTTTT.